The TCR beta chain under discussion was sequenced for a study of cytomegalovirus exposure and HLA in healthy donors. This CDR3 is built from 12 residues. V lost 5 bases and J lost 8, with 10 bases in between. Germline CDR1 and CDR2: SGHTA and FQGTGA. The study ran its PCR with 60 Vbeta and 13 Jbeta primers. The protocol was immunoSEQ multiplex PCR, while the TCRdb copy is restricted to in-frame clones and leaves out a portion. The sample holds about 180,000 clones, roughly 83% seen once. The chain joins TRBV7-3 to TRBJ2-1; weak D call: TRBD2 (7 bases). The receptor's source is a boy between 2 and 10 years old in good health and CMV-seronegative. Sequencing was done on a sample of PBMCs. CDR3 in DNA: TGTGCCAGCAGCCGAGGGGGGGATGAGCAGTTCTTC. Translated: CASSRGGDEQFF.